This passage covers 21 T cell receptor beta chains from one sample sequenced in a study of T cell responses to AZD1222 COVID-19 vaccine. TCRdb's copy holds only in-frame clones and misses some; the assay was immunoSEQ multiplex PCR. The repertoire holds under 150,000 clones, with roughly 92% as singletons. The material sequenced was peripheral blood, taken 28 days after the second AZD1222 dose. These receptors all come from an adult who received the AZD1222 COVID-19 vaccine.

This sequence joins TRBV7-3 and TRBJ2-1, with 7 nucleotides matching TRBD1. This CDR3 is built from 14 residues. CDR1 SGHTA and CDR2 FQGTGA come from the germline V gene. J was trimmed by 4 bases and V by 6 bases; bases with no gene match: 6. The CDR3 nucleotides read TGTGCCAGCAGTCCACAGGGGCTATACAATGAGCAGTTCTTC. This sequence encodes CASSPQGLYNEQFF.

V is TRBV11-1 and J is TRBJ1-2; D not resolved. This CDR3 is built from 13 residues. Germline V gives CDR1 SGHAT, CDR2 FQDESV (reference sequence). V lost 3 bases to trimming and J lost 8 bases, with 13 bases between them. The CDR3 spells CASSFNVAGGYTF. CDR3 nucleotides: TGTGCCAGCAGCTTTAATGTAGCAGGCGGCTACACCTTC.

V gene TRBV24-1 combines with J gene TRBJ2-2; D might be TRBD2 (5 bases). The V end lost 5 bases, the J end lost 3 bases, and 18 bases lay between the germline ends. The CDR3 consists of 17 residues. CDR1 KGHDR and CDR2 SFDVKD come from the germline V gene. The DNA for the CDR3 is TGTGCCACCAGTGGCCCGGCCCAGAACGGGGACACCGGGGAGCTGTTTTTT. Translating gives CATSGPAQNGDTGELFF.

The V call is TRBV30, the J call TRBJ2-6; perhaps TRBD1 as D (6 bases). Germline V CDR1 and CDR2: GTSNPN, SVGIG (reference sequence). CDR3 length equals 15 residues. Trimming took off 1 base at V and 0 bases at J, with 7 bases between the two ends. CDR3 DNA sequence: TGTGCCTGGAGTGCAGGGGACTCTGGGGCCAACGTCCTGACTTTC. Translation: CAWSAGDSGANVLTF.

This clone has a single count. The V gene is TRBV3-1 (or the pseudogene TRBV3-2), the J gene TRBJ1-4, with D tentatively TRBD1 (5 bases). V was clipped by 3 bases and J by 14 bases, with 10 bases between them. CDR3 length: 11 residues. CDR1 and CDR2 from the germline V gene are LGHDT and YNNKEL (reference sequence). CDR3 sequence (DNA): TGTGCCAGCAGCCATGGGGGGGGTCTGTTTTTT. The encoded protein is CASSHGGGLFF.

The chain couples TRBV9 to TRBJ2-3; D is possibly TRBD2 (6 bases). The length of the CDR3 is 15 residues. V was pared by 3 bases and J by 3 bases, with 14 bases between. Looked up from germline, CDR1 is SGDLS and CDR2 is YYNGEE. The CDR3 protein is CASSDMRGGTDTQYF. The CDR3 nucleotides are TGTGCCAGCAGCGACATGAGAGGAGGGACAGATACGCAGTATTTT.

The chain uses TRBV7-9 and TRBJ2-5, with unresolved D. The CDR3 is 13 amino acids. V lost 0 bases, J lost 5 bases, and 7 bases lay in between. Germline CDR1 and CDR2: SEHNR and FQNEAQ (reference sequence). The CDR3 sequence: CASSLAGVETQYF. DNA of the CDR3: TGTGCCAGCAGCTTAGCGGGTGTGGAGACCCAGTACTTC.

This clone appeared once. The V and J genes are TRBV28 and TRBJ2-1, with 10 bases matching TRBD2. There are 15 residues in the CDR3. The V segment lost 3 bases and the J segment 2 bases; nucleotides outside the gene matches: 1. Germline lookup yields CDR1 MDHEN and CDR2 SYDVKM. The CDR3 bases are TGTGCCAGCAGTTTCAGCGGGAGGGCCTACAATGAGCAGTTCTTC. Protein sequence: CASSFSGRAYNEQFF.

This chain connects TRBV15 to TRBJ2-5, with 8 bases that match TRBD2. V dropped 0 bases and J dropped 1; count of bases not matched to a gene: 4. This CDR3 is built from 16 residues. Germline-derived CDR1 and CDR2 are LNHNV and YYDKDF (reference sequence). The CDR3 DNA is TGTGCCACCAGCAGAGATCTCGGGGGGGGCCAAGAGACCCAGTACTTC. Protein: CATSRDLGGGQETQYF. The whole variable domain, filled in from reference TRBV15 and TRBJ2-5, reads DAMVIQNPRYQVTQFGKPVTLSCSQTLNHNVMYWYQQKSSQAPKLLFHYYDKDFNNEADTPDNFQSRRPNTSFCFLDIRSPGLGDTAMYLCATSRDLGGGQETQYFGPGTRLLVL.

This clone has more than one count but fewer than ten. The chain couples TRBV2 to TRBJ1-1; 10 nucleotides line up with TRBD1. Germline lookup yields CDR1 SNHLY and CDR2 FYNNEI. CDR3 size: 17 residues. Losses at the gene ends were 2 bases for V and 3 bases for J; bases not matched to a gene: 9. The CDR3 DNA sequence: TGTGCCAGCAGTGAAAGGTCTCTGGACAGGGGGGACACTGAAGCTTTCTTT. Its translation is CASSERSLDRGDTEAFF.

The J gene is TRBJ1-5, the V gene TRBV27; D gene uncertain. Germline V gives CDR1 MNHEY, CDR2 SMNVEV (reference sequence). V lost 2 bases and J lost 5, with 7 bases in between. This CDR3 is built from 13 residues. The DNA of the CDR3 is TGTGCCAGCAGTTTAATAGGGTATCAGCCCCAGCATTTT. Translation gives CASSLIGYQPQHF.

This clone was found a few times. As DNA, the CDR3 is TGTGCCAGCGGGAGCGACACCGGGGAGCTGTTTTTT. It specifies CASGSDTGELFF. V and J are TRBV7-3 and TRBJ2-2; D may be TRBD2 (5 bases). Germline V lookup: CDR1 SGHTA, CDR2 FQGTGA. The length of the CDR3 is 12 residues. Deletions cut 8 bases from V and 3 bases from J, with 7 bases between.

This clone showed up just once. V usage is TRBV19 and J usage is TRBJ1-5, with a tentative D call TRBD1 (5 bases). The CDR3 covers 13 residues. Germline-derived CDR1 and CDR2 are LNHDA and SQIVND (reference sequence). Trimming took off 8 bases at V and 6 bases at J, with 14 bases between the two ends. DNA for the CDR3: TGTGCCAGTTCCGGGACTGGAAGTCAGCCCCAGCATTTT. Translating gives CASSGTGSQPQHF.

V and J are TRBV9 and TRBJ1-2; D is unclear. Germline V CDR1 and CDR2: SGDLS, YYNGEE. The CDR3 contains 16 residues. The V end lost 1 base, the J end lost 7 bases, and 20 bases lay between the germline ends. In DNA form, the CDR3 reads TGTGCCAGCAGCGTATATGAAAGGCAGGCCGCCTCTGGCTACACCTTC. Protein sequence: CASSVYERQAASGYTF.

A remark on this clone: Other DNA sequences of this sample code for an identical CDR3. The chain recombines TRBV6-5 with TRBJ1-1; 8 bases line up with TRBD1. The length of the CDR3 is 14 residues. J gave up 2 bases and V 4 bases, and 3 bases lay outside the gene matches. Germline V lookup: CDR1 MNHEY, CDR2 SVGAGI. For the CDR3, the DNA is TGTGCCAGCAGTTCCGGGACAGGTAACACTGAAGCTTTCTTT. Translation gives CASSSGTGNTEAFF.

The genes are TRBV11-3 and TRBJ1-1, with no clear D. V shed 1 base and J shed 7 bases, with 4 bases lying between them. The CDR3 contains 11 residues. In germline, CDR1 is SGHNT, CDR2 YENEEA. CDR3: CASSLVDEAFF. DNA for the CDR3: TGTGCCAGCAGCTTAGTTGATGAAGCTTTCTTT. The full variable domain, in which reference TRBV11-3 and TRBJ1-1 provide the parts outside the CDR3, is EAGVVQSPRYKIIEKKQPVAFWCNPISGHNTLYWYLQNLGQGPELLIRYENEEAVDDSQLPKDRFSAERLKGVDSTLKIQPAELGDSAVYLCASSLVDEAFFGQGTRLTVV.

V is TRBV12-3 or TRBV12-4 and J is TRBJ1-5; D remains ambiguous. The CDR3 has 13 residues. Trimming stripped 2 bases from V and 3 bases from J, with 5 bases between. As DNA, the CDR3 is TGTGCCAGCAGTTTAAGGCCCAATCAGCCCCAGCATTTT. Amino acids: CASSLRPNQPQHF.

This chain connects TRBV7-3 to TRBJ2-5; no reliable D call. CDR3 length: 14 amino acids. The germline V gene encodes CDR1 SGHTA and CDR2 FQGTGA. Trimming removed 5 bases at V and 4 bases at J, with 14 bases between. The CDR3 loop reads CASSASATAETQYF. CDR3 nucleotide sequence: TGTGCCAGCAGCGCGTCCGCTACAGCAGAGACCCAGTACTTC.

The gene calls are TRBV28 and TRBJ2-7; 14 nucleotides line up with TRBD2. CDR1 is MDHEN and CDR2 is SYDVKM in the germline V gene. The CDR3 runs 17 residues. V trimming: 5 bases; J trimming: 2 bases; junction bases outside the gene matches: 8. CDR3 coding DNA: TGTGCCAGCAGTCCTCGGACTAGCGGGGGGCCGACCTACGAGCAGTACTTC. This sequence encodes CASSPRTSGGPTYEQYF.

The rearrangement uses TRBV9 and TRBJ1-1, with D perhaps matching TRBD1 (5 bases). The germline V gene encodes CDR1 SGDLS and CDR2 YYNGEE. The CDR3 runs 13 residues. Trimming left V 7 bases short and J 5 bases short, with 15 bases between. The CDR3 DNA reads TGTGCCAGCGGCGGGGAGGGGCGGACTGAAGCTTTCTTT. Translation gives CASGGEGRTEAFF.

The genes are TRBV30 and TRBJ2-2; D is uncertain. V lost 0 bases, J lost 1 base, and 6 bases lay in between. This CDR3 is 14 amino acids long. The germline gives CDR1 GTSNPN, CDR2 SVGIG (reference sequence). CDR3 in amino acids: CAWSVARNTGELFF. CDR3 sequence (DNA): TGTGCCTGGAGTGTGGCACGGAACACCGGGGAGCTGTTTTTT.